This entry is about one T cell receptor (beta chain). The antigen is undetermined. TCRdb passed the 5' RACE reads through MiXCR, listing each CDR3 protein once. The data show about 240,000 distinct CDR3 sequences, with roughly a quarter seen just once and approximately 0.61% held by the top ten. This specimen comes from a study of CD8 T cells in ankylosing spondylitis. Germline CDR1 DFQATT, CDR2 SNEGSKA (reference sequence). V dropped 4 bases and J dropped 3 bases, with 10 bases sitting between them. The CDR3 consists of 13 residues. Points from the study as a whole: Disease-linked clones displayed a CD8+ phenotype and appeared relatively rarely in peripheral blood. Disease-linked clones reportedly showed significant enrichment in matched ankylosing spondylitis synovial fluid.

The receptor was isolated from a male donor with ankylosing spondylitis or in good health (not recorded which). J is TRBJ2-1 and V is TRBV20-1; no clear D gene. The sequenced sample consisted of blood, either unsorted or a sorted T cell fraction (not recorded which). The CDR3, as DNA: TGCAGTGCTAAGAAGCCGGGCTACAATGAGCAGTTCTTC. It yields the protein CSAKKPGYNEQFF.